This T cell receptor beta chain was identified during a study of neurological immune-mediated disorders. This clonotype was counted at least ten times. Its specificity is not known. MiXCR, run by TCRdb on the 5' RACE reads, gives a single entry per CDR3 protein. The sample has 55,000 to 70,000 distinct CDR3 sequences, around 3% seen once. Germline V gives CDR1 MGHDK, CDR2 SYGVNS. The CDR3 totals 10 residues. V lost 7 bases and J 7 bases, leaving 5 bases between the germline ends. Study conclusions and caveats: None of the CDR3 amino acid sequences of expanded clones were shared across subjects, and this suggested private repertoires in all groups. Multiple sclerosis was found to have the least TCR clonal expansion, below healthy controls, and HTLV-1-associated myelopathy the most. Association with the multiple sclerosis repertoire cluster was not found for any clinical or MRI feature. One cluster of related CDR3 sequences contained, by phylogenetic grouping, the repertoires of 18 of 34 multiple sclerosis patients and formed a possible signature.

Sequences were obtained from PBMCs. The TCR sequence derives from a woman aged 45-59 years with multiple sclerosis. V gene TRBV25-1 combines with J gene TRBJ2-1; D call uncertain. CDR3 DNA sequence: TGTGCCAGCATTAATAATGAGCAGTTCTTC. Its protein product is CASINNEQFF.